The clone carrying this TCR beta chain was detected many times. What it binds is unknown. The CDR3 is 17 residues long. From germline, CDR1 is DFQATT and CDR2 SNEGSKA (reference sequence). V shed 0 bases, J shed 2 bases, and the junction held 7 bases outside the gene matches. This specimen belongs to a study of human T cells and chemical hapten exposure. Study information: Skin on the upper inner arm, approximately 2 cm by approximately 2 cm in size, was sensitized with 2% DPC. General study points: Expanded TCRs produced significantly more large CDR3 similarity clusters than controls did.

Specified time point: patch test 2, 6 weeks after DPC sensitization. Treatment given: therapeutic diphenylcyclopropenone sensitization with weekly scalp DPC. The starting material, unfractionated whole blood, was used for total RNA extraction. From the RACE reads, TCRdb called clonotypes with MiXCR, one entry per CDR3 protein. The data contain roughly 84,000 distinct CDR3 sequences, about 9.4% of them singletons. The receptor comes from a woman in her forties or fifties with alopecia areata. Some clones in this sample may be carry-over from other donors' samples. The V call is TRBV20-1, the J call TRBJ2-6; 7 nucleotides match TRBD1. The input for sequencing was whole blood, taken in connection with sensitization to the hapten diphenylcyclopropenone (DPC). Here the CDR3 reads CSARDARQGTGANVLTF. The CDR3 bases are TGCAGTGCTAGAGATGCGAGACAGGGTACTGGGGCCAACGTCCTGACTTTC.